The entry below gives a single TCR beta chain sequence along with its context. Primers for the PCR totalled 60 Vbeta and 13 Jbeta. Repertoires were generated with immunoSEQ multiplex PCR, while TCRdb's copy carries only in-frame clones and drops some. The sample carries more than 90,000 clones, 60% to 85% recorded once. This CDR3 has 15 residues. Germline V lookup: CDR1 GTSNPN, CDR2 SVGIG (reference sequence). V lost 3 bases to trimming and J lost 14 bases; unmatched junction nucleotides: 14. This sample is drawn from a study of cytomegalovirus exposure and HLA in healthy donors. The TCR sequence derives from a man aged 50-59 years in good health and CMV-seropositive. The chain carries TRBV30 and TRBJ1-6, with 9 nucleotides matching TRBD1. Source material: PBMCs. The DNA for the CDR3 is TGTGCCTGGAGGTTAGCCGGGACAGGGTGGGGTTCCCTCCACTTT. Translation gives CAWRLAGTGWGSLHF.